Shown below are 17 T cell receptor beta chains from a single sample sequenced in a study of beta chain features in type 1 diabetes. The study reverse transcribed the entire isolated RNA, so it sequenced expressed TCRB transcripts. TCRdb's table, derived via immunoSEQ multiplex PCR, lists solely in-frame clones and lacks some. The top ten clones hold 0.03% to 0.04% of a sample with hundreds of thousands of clones, more than 13% of them seen once. No antigen is known for these receptors. Study-level results: Shortening of TCRB CDR3s, moderate but significant, appeared in all four CD4+ subsets of Type 1 diabetes patients.

Sample: naive CD4+ T cells from blood. Every receptor here comes from a man aged 18 to 30 with type 1 diabetes.

The rearrangement uses TRBV5-4 and TRBJ2-6, with D perhaps matching TRBD2 (5 bases). V lost 5 bases to trimming and J lost 0 bases, with 18 bases between them. This CDR3 is 18 amino acids long. From germline, CDR1 is SGHNT and CDR2 YYREEE (reference sequence). Here the CDR3 DNA reads TGTGCCAGCAGAACCCCTCCGAAGGAGGACTCTGGGGCCAACGTCCTGACTTTC. Its translation is CASRTPPKEDSGANVLTF.

The chain has TRBV6-6 and TRBJ2-1; 8 positions agree with TRBD1. Germline CDR1 and CDR2: MNHNY and SVGAGI (reference sequence). This CDR3 has 14 amino acids. V was clipped by 11 bases and J by 2 bases; unmatched bases: 8. In nucleotides, the CDR3 is TGTGCCTCACAGACAGGGGCGACCTACAATGAGCAGTTCTTC. It encodes CASQTGATYNEQFF.

The chain employs TRBV6-1 and TRBJ1-2; D gene uncertain. The CDR3 covers 12 residues. V was trimmed by 6 bases and J by 4 bases, leaving 9 bases between them. The V gene's germline CDR1 is MNHNS and CDR2 SASEGT. The CDR3 spells CASSSYSYGYTF. For the CDR3, the DNA is TGTGCCAGCAGCAGTTACAGCTATGGCTACACCTTC.

In this sample, this clone turned up a few times. The chain carries TRBV2 and TRBJ1-3; no reliable D call. The V and J ends lost 7 bases and 0 bases respectively, with 7 bases between them. The CDR3 is 13 amino acids. CDR1 and CDR2 from the germline V gene are SNHLY and FYNNEI. The CDR3 bases are TGTGCCAGCACCGACACCTCTGGAAACACCATATATTTT. Translating it yields CASTDTSGNTIYF.

This sequence joins TRBV9 and TRBJ2-5; 12 bases agree with TRBD2. Looked up from germline, CDR1 is SGDLS and CDR2 is YYNGEE. The CDR3 has 17 residues. The J segment lost 5 bases and the V segment lost 0 bases, leaving 8 bases of the junction unmatched. In nucleotides, the CDR3 is TGTGCCAGCAGCGTAGGGGCTAGCGGGAGGGTGAGGGAGACCCAGTACTTC. It encodes CASSVGASGRVRETQYF.

The chain uses TRBV7-6 and TRBJ2-1; 11 positions match TRBD2. The CDR3 has 15 amino acids. Trimming at V came to 5 bases and at J to 4 bases, leaving 4 bases not matched to a gene. Germline CDR1 SGHVS, CDR2 FNYEAQ. CDR3 in amino acids: CASSLRLAGYNEQFF. In nucleotides, the CDR3 is TGTGCCAGCAGCCTCCGACTAGCGGGGTACAATGAGCAGTTCTTC.

The chain employs TRBV11-2 and TRBJ2-1; D is unclear. The CDR3 spans 14 residues. Trimming cost V 5 bases and J 3 bases, with 11 bases left between them. Germline lookup yields CDR1 SGHAT and CDR2 FQNNGV. CDR3 nucleotide sequence: TGTGCCAGCAGCGACAATGGAGACTACAATGAGCAGTTCTTC. This sequence encodes CASSDNGDYNEQFF.

This chain links TRBV16 with TRBJ2-7; a possible D gene is TRBD2 (6 bases). The CDR3 length is 14 residues. The germline V and J ends were trimmed by 2 bases and 7 bases, with 15 bases remaining between them. The germline CDR1 and CDR2 sequences are KGHSY and FQNENV. The CDR3 sequence: CASSQTFKSGEQYF. In DNA, the CDR3 is TGTGCCAGCAGCCAAACGTTTAAGAGCGGGGAGCAGTACTTC.

In its sample, this clone was seen a few times. The chain carries TRBV28 and TRBJ2-1, with D perhaps assigned TRBD1 or TRBD2 (5 bases each). This CDR3 has 16 residues. CDR1 and CDR2 from the germline V gene are MDHEN and SYDVKM. V shed 5 bases and J shed 0 bases, with 14 bases lying between them. The chain's CDR3 is CASSAGTSLSYNEQFF. CDR3 sequence (DNA): TGTGCCAGCAGTGCCGGGACGTCCCTCTCCTACAATGAGCAGTTCTTC.

This clone was seen only a few times. The genes are TRBV29-1 and TRBJ1-5; maybe TRBD1 (5 bases). Trimming stripped 0 bases from V and 6 bases from J, with 9 bases between. The germline V gene encodes CDR1 SQVTM and CDR2 ANQGSEA. The CDR3 covers 13 residues. Written as DNA, the CDR3 is TGCAGCGTTGAAGATGGGGCAGGTCAGCCCCAGCATTTT. Its protein product is CSVEDGAGQPQHF.

The V call is TRBV10-3, the J call TRBJ2-5, with no clear D. Per the germline V gene, CDR1 is ENHRY and CDR2 is SYGVKD. V lost 7 bases and J 2 bases, leaving 11 bases between the germline ends. The CDR3 is 13 amino acids. The CDR3 protein is CAITDGKQETQYF. The CDR3, as DNA: TGTGCCATCACGGACGGTAAACAAGAGACCCAGTACTTC.

V is TRBV5-1 and J is TRBJ2-1, with D unresolved. With 0 bases removed from V and 6 bases from J, the gap between germline ends came to 10 bases. Germline CDR1 and CDR2: SGHRS and YFSETQ. CDR3 length: 14 residues. CDR3 residues: CASSLGQASNEQFF. DNA of the CDR3: TGCGCCAGCAGCTTGGGGCAGGCCAGCAATGAGCAGTTCTTC.

CDR3 nucleotides: TGTGCCTTAATGGCGGGGAAAACTGAAGCTTTCTTT. Encoded protein: CALMAGKTEAFF. The V gene is TRBV2, the J gene TRBJ1-1; D gene uncertain. Trimming removed 11 bases at V and 5 bases at J, with 15 bases between. The germline CDR1 and CDR2 sequences are SNHLY and FYNNEI. The length of the CDR3 is 12 residues.

The chain combines TRBV20-1 with TRBJ2-1; no reliable D call. This CDR3 comprises 11 residues. Germline V gives CDR1 DFQATT, CDR2 SNEGSKA (reference sequence). Deletions cut 3 bases from V and 10 bases from J, with 10 bases between. This CDR3 is CSARDLLEQFF. The CDR3 region has the DNA TGCAGTGCTAGGGACCTTCTGGAGCAGTTCTTC.

This clone was observed a handful of times. The gene calls are TRBV7-6 and TRBJ2-1; 7 bases match TRBD1. The CDR3 runs to 13 residues. With V trimmed by 0 bases and J by 10 bases, 3 bases remained unmatched. Germline V gene lookup returns CDR1 SGHVS and CDR2 FNYEAQ. The CDR3 nucleotides are TGTGCCAGCAGCTTAGCTTTGACAGGGGAGCAGTTCTTC. Its translation: CASSLALTGEQFF. Based on the CDR3 plus reference TRBV7-6 and TRBJ2-1, the full variable domain is GAGVSQSPRYKVTKRGQDVALRCDPISGHVSLYWYRQALGQGPEFLTYFNYEAQQDKSGLPNDRFSAERPEGSISTLTIQRTEQRDSAMYRCASSLALTGEQFFGPGTRLTVL.

The chain joins TRBV19 to TRBJ2-5; the D gene could be TRBD1 or TRBD2 (5 bases each). Trimming took 4 bases from V and 4 from J, leaving 16 bases between them. The V gene's germline CDR1 is LNHDA and CDR2 SQIVND (reference sequence). The CDR3 runs 15 residues. The CDR3, as DNA: TGTGCCAGTAGTAAATCGGGGACCCTTCGAGAGACCCAGTACTTC. This sequence encodes CASSKSGTLRETQYF.

This clone was recorded a few times. This chain connects TRBV14 to TRBJ1-2; TRBD1 agrees at 7 bases. This CDR3 has 15 residues. J was trimmed by 5 bases and V by 0 bases; bases with no gene match: 6. From germline, CDR1 is SGHDN and CDR2 FVKESK. CDR3 sequence (DNA): TGTGCCAGCAGCCAAGATGTTGGGACAGCATATGGCTACACCTTC. This gives the protein CASSQDVGTAYGYTF.